The rows below give T cell receptor beta chains drawn from one sample of a study of blood T cell repertoires in COVID-19. The method was immunoSEQ multiplex PCR; TCRdb's version includes in-frame clones alone and lacks a portion of them. The data show some 130,000 clones, about 88% seen once. The sequenced sample was PBMCs or T cells enriched from blood (not recorded which). Receptor source: a man in his forties or fifties with acute COVID-19. Both conserved end residues are part of each CDR3. Fields, in order: clone size, V gene, D gene, J gene, CDR3 length, CDR3 protein, CDR3 DNA. D genes are given only for firm matches. Some rows have no size entry. The others give once, few or many, or a class for an expanded clone.

clone size: -; V gene: TRBV2; D gene: TRBD2; J gene: TRBJ2-1; CDR3 length: 14; CDR3 protein: CASTRDGLADEQFF; CDR3 DNA: TGTGCCAGCACTCGGGATGGACTAGCGGACGAGCAGTTCTTC
clone size: -; V gene: TRBV21-1; D gene: -; J gene: TRBJ2-7; CDR3 length: 15; CDR3 protein: CASSPQGQSPYEQYF; CDR3 DNA: TGTGCCAGCAGCCCCCAAGGACAGAGTCCCTACGAGCAGTACTTC
clone size: -; V gene: TRBV3-1/TRBV3-2; D gene: -; J gene: TRBJ2-3; CDR3 length: 15; CDR3 protein: CASSQGGGFTDTQYF; CDR3 DNA: TGTGCCAGCAGCCAAGGAGGAGGCTTCACAGATACGCAGTATTTT
clone size: -; V gene: TRBV5-1; D gene: -; J gene: TRBJ2-2; CDR3 length: 15; CDR3 protein: CASSLGLANTGELFF; CDR3 DNA: TGCGCCAGCAGCTTGGGGCTAGCGAACACCGGGGAGCTGTTTTTT
clone size: -; V gene: TRBV12-5; D gene: -; J gene: TRBJ2-1; CDR3 length: 12; CDR3 protein: CASGTGGNEQFF; CDR3 DNA: TGTGCTAGTGGCACCGGCGGCAATGAGCAGTTCTTC
clone size: -; V gene: TRBV3-1/TRBV3-2; D gene: TRBD2; J gene: TRBJ2-1; CDR3 length: 15; CDR3 protein: CASSLGLAGYNEQFF; CDR3 DNA: TGTGCCAGCAGCCTGGGACTAGCGGGTTACAATGAGCAGTTCTTC
clone size: once; V gene: TRBV18; D gene: TRBD1; J gene: TRBJ2-3; CDR3 length: 15; CDR3 protein: CASSETGQGAGTQYF; CDR3 DNA: TGTGCCAGCTCCGAAACGGGACAGGGGGCCGGTACGCAGTATTTT
clone size: -; V gene: TRBV10-2; D gene: -; J gene: TRBJ1-6; CDR3 length: 15; CDR3 protein: CASISSNRIFSPLHF; CDR3 DNA: TGCGCCAGCATTTCGAGTAATCGAATATTTTCACCCCTCCACTTT
clone size: -; V gene: TRBV5-1; D gene: TRBD2; J gene: TRBJ2-2; CDR3 length: 15; CDR3 protein: CASSFGLANTGELFF; CDR3 DNA: TGCGCCAGCAGCTTCGGACTAGCGAACACCGGGGAGCTGTTTTTT
clone size: -; V gene: TRBV6-5; D gene: -; J gene: TRBJ2-3; CDR3 length: 12; CDR3 protein: CASSYLADTQYF; CDR3 DNA: TGTGCCAGCAGTTACCTCGCGGATACGCAGTATTTT
clone size: -; V gene: TRBV30; D gene: -; J gene: TRBJ1-1; CDR3 length: 14; CDR3 protein: CAWSVRGLDTEAFF; CDR3 DNA: TGTGCCTGGAGTGTAAGAGGGTTGGACACTGAAGCTTTCTTT
clone size: -; V gene: TRBV11-1; D gene: -; J gene: TRBJ1-1; CDR3 length: 13; CDR3 protein: CASSLYRDTEAFF; CDR3 DNA: TGTGCCAGCAGTCTCTACAGGGACACTGAAGCTTTCTTT
clone size: -; V gene: TRBV28; D gene: TRBD2; J gene: TRBJ2-1; CDR3 length: 13; CDR3 protein: CASTRGSGGEQFF; CDR3 DNA: TGTGCCAGCACGAGGGGTAGCGGGGGTGAGCAGTTCTTC
clone size: -; V gene: TRBV3-1/TRBV3-2; D gene: TRBD2; J gene: TRBJ2-3; CDR3 length: 15; CDR3 protein: CASQSGERDTDTQYF; CDR3 DNA: TGTGCCAGCCAGTCCGGCGAGCGGGACACAGATACGCAGTATTTT
clone size: -; V gene: TRBV5-1; D gene: TRBD1; J gene: TRBJ2-5; CDR3 length: 17; CDR3 protein: CASSSYPTGGIQETQYF; CDR3 DNA: TGCGCCAGCAGCTCCTACCCTACAGGGGGCATTCAAGAGACCCAGTACTTC
clone size: -; V gene: TRBV5-4; D gene: -; J gene: TRBJ1-2; CDR3 length: 13; CDR3 protein: CASSLGGAVGYTF; CDR3 DNA: TGTGCCAGCAGCTTAGGAGGGGCCGTAGGCTACACCTTC
clone size: -; V gene: TRBV7-6; D gene: -; J gene: TRBJ2-1; CDR3 length: 17; CDR3 protein: CASRFGTGAAPYNEQFF; CDR3 DNA: TGTGCCAGCAGGTTTGGGACTGGGGCGGCACCCTACAATGAGCAGTTCTTC
clone size: -; V gene: TRBV9; D gene: TRBD1; J gene: TRBJ1-5; CDR3 length: 14; CDR3 protein: CASSGTGGHQPQHF; CDR3 DNA: TGTGCCAGCAGTGGGACAGGGGGGCATCAGCCCCAGCATTTT
clone size: -; V gene: TRBV5-1; D gene: -; J gene: TRBJ1-4; CDR3 length: 16; CDR3 protein: CASSTGDLATNEKLFF; CDR3 DNA: TGCGCCAGCAGTACCGGGGATCTCGCAACTAATGAAAAACTGTTTTTT
clone size: -; V gene: TRBV5-5; D gene: TRBD1; J gene: TRBJ2-7; CDR3 length: 16; CDR3 protein: CASSFTGTGGLYEQYF; CDR3 DNA: TGTGCCAGCAGCTTTACCGGGACAGGGGGCCTCTACGAGCAGTACTTC
clone size: once; V gene: TRBV28; D gene: -; J gene: TRBJ2-3; CDR3 length: 15; CDR3 protein: CASSPPGLNTDTQYF; CDR3 DNA: TGTGCCAGCAGTCCCCCAGGGTTGAACACAGATACGCAGTATTTT
clone size: -; V gene: TRBV9; D gene: TRBD2; J gene: TRBJ2-3; CDR3 length: 18; CDR3 protein: CASSVSSGGISSTDTQYF; CDR3 DNA: TGTGCCAGCAGCGTCTCTAGCGGGGGGATCTCTAGCACAGATACGCAGTATTTT
clone size: -; V gene: TRBV19; D gene: -; J gene: TRBJ2-7; CDR3 length: 14; CDR3 protein: CASRAGPPPHEQYF; CDR3 DNA: TGTGCCAGTCGGGCGGGACCGCCCCCCCACGAGCAGTACTTC
clone size: -; V gene: TRBV28; D gene: TRBD1; J gene: TRBJ1-2; CDR3 length: 15; CDR3 protein: CASTHPDRANYGYTF; CDR3 DNA: TGTGCCAGCACTCACCCGGACAGGGCAAACTATGGCTACACCTTC
clone size: -; V gene: TRBV3-1/TRBV3-2; D gene: -; J gene: TRBJ1-4; CDR3 length: 15; CDR3 protein: CASSLAENPNEKLFF; CDR3 DNA: TGTGCCAGCAGCTTAGCGGAGAACCCAAATGAAAAACTGTTTTTT
clone size: -; V gene: TRBV15; D gene: TRBD1; J gene: TRBJ1-1; CDR3 length: 14; CDR3 protein: CATSSRTGETEAFF; CDR3 DNA: TGTGCCACCAGCTCACGGACAGGGGAAACTGAAGCTTTCTTT
clone size: few; V gene: TRBV7-2; D gene: TRBD2; J gene: TRBJ2-7; CDR3 length: 15; CDR3 protein: CASSLVIAGGGEQYF; CDR3 DNA: TGTGCCAGCAGCTTAGTGATAGCGGGTGGCGGCGAGCAGTACTTC
clone size: -; V gene: TRBV10-3; D gene: TRBD1; J gene: TRBJ2-7; CDR3 length: 14; CDR3 protein: CAISPTGETYEQYF; CDR3 DNA: TGTGCCATCAGTCCGACAGGGGAGACCTACGAGCAGTACTTC
clone size: -; V gene: TRBV3-1/TRBV3-2; D gene: TRBD2; J gene: TRBJ2-3; CDR3 length: 17; CDR3 protein: CASSQDLAGVGTDTQYF; CDR3 DNA: TGTGCCAGCAGCCAGGATCTAGCGGGAGTGGGTACAGATACGCAGTATTTT
clone size: -; V gene: TRBV18; D gene: TRBD1; J gene: TRBJ1-4; CDR3 length: 15; CDR3 protein: CASSERTGVGEKLFF; CDR3 DNA: TGTGCCAGCTCAGAGCGGACAGGGGTCGGGGAAAAACTGTTTTTT
clone size: -; V gene: TRBV19; D gene: -; J gene: TRBJ1-6; CDR3 length: 14; CDR3 protein: CASSTQEGGSPLHF; CDR3 DNA: TGTGCCAGTAGTACTCAGGAAGGTGGTTCACCCCTCCACTTT
clone size: -; V gene: TRBV7-9; D gene: TRBD1; J gene: TRBJ1-1; CDR3 length: 14; CDR3 protein: CASRSRTGATEAFF; CDR3 DNA: TGTGCCAGCAGATCACGGACAGGGGCCACTGAAGCTTTCTTT
clone size: few; V gene: TRBV19; D gene: TRBD1; J gene: TRBJ2-7; CDR3 length: 13; CDR3 protein: CASSGTGVREQYF; CDR3 DNA: TGTGCCAGTAGTGGGACAGGGGTTCGCGAGCAGTACTTC
clone size: -; V gene: TRBV19; D gene: TRBD2; J gene: TRBJ2-5; CDR3 length: 16; CDR3 protein: CASSSTSGDLRETQYF; CDR3 DNA: TGTGCCAGTAGTAGTACTAGCGGGGACCTCAGGGAGACCCAGTACTTC
clone size: -; V gene: TRBV7-9; D gene: -; J gene: TRBJ1-1; CDR3 length: 14; CDR3 protein: CATAPTGLNTEAFF; CDR3 DNA: TGTGCCACCGCCCCGACAGGACTGAACACTGAAGCTTTCTTT
clone size: -; V gene: TRBV6-5; D gene: -; J gene: TRBJ1-2; CDR3 length: 13; CDR3 protein: CASSYSAERGYTF; CDR3 DNA: TGTGCCAGCAGTTACTCGGCAGAGAGGGGCTACACCTTC
clone size: -; V gene: TRBV28; D gene: TRBD1; J gene: TRBJ1-2; CDR3 length: 13; CDR3 protein: CASSPTGRSGYTF; CDR3 DNA: TGTGCCAGCAGTCCGACAGGGAGGAGTGGCTACACCTTC
clone size: -; V gene: TRBV5-4; D gene: -; J gene: TRBJ2-1; CDR3 length: 13; CDR3 protein: CASSLELLSEQFF; CDR3 DNA: TGTGCCAGCAGCTTGGAACTTCTAAGTGAGCAGTTCTTC
clone size: -; V gene: TRBV13; D gene: -; J gene: TRBJ2-4; CDR3 length: 15; CDR3 protein: CASSHEGFGKNIQYF; CDR3 DNA: TGTGCCAGCAGCCACGAGGGTTTTGGCAAAAACATTCAGTACTTC
clone size: -; V gene: TRBV7-9; D gene: TRBD1; J gene: TRBJ1-2; CDR3 length: 14; CDR3 protein: CASSPSGQAYGYTF; CDR3 DNA: TGTGCCAGCAGCCCTTCCGGACAGGCTTATGGCTACACCTTC
clone size: -; V gene: TRBV7-3; D gene: TRBD2; J gene: TRBJ2-1; CDR3 length: 17; CDR3 protein: CASSLTRELAGNNEQFF; CDR3 DNA: TGTGCCAGCAGCTTAACGAGGGAGCTAGCGGGAAACAATGAGCAGTTCTTC
clone size: -; V gene: TRBV24-1; D gene: -; J gene: TRBJ2-1; CDR3 length: 12; CDR3 protein: CATSETQNEQFF; CDR3 DNA: TGTGCCACCAGTGAAACTCAAAATGAGCAGTTCTTC
clone size: once; V gene: TRBV7-9; D gene: -; J gene: TRBJ2-1; CDR3 length: 13; CDR3 protein: CASSSTGYNEQFF; CDR3 DNA: TGTGCCAGCAGCTCAACTGGCTACAATGAGCAGTTCTTC
clone size: -; V gene: TRBV12-3/TRBV12-4; D gene: TRBD1; J gene: TRBJ1-1; CDR3 length: 12; CDR3 protein: CASSFGQGAAFF; CDR3 DNA: TGTGCCAGCAGTTTCGGACAGGGGGCGGCTTTCTTT
clone size: -; V gene: TRBV6-2/TRBV6-3; D gene: -; J gene: TRBJ2-1; CDR3 length: 17; CDR3 protein: CASSYRQDSFSYNEQFF; CDR3 DNA: TGTGCCAGCAGTTACCGACAGGATTCTTTCTCCTACAATGAGCAGTTCTTC
clone size: -; V gene: TRBV7-2; D gene: -; J gene: TRBJ2-2; CDR3 length: 15; CDR3 protein: CASSLTRDLIGELFF; CDR3 DNA: TGTGCCAGCAGCTTAACGCGGGACCTTATCGGGGAGCTGTTTTTT
clone size: once; V gene: TRBV3-1/TRBV3-2; D gene: -; J gene: TRBJ1-2; CDR3 length: 17; CDR3 protein: CASSQDAGISGDYGYTF; CDR3 DNA: TGTGCCAGCAGCCAAGATGCCGGAATCTCAGGGGACTATGGCTACACCTTC
clone size: -; V gene: TRBV12-3/TRBV12-4; D gene: TRBD1; J gene: TRBJ1-2; CDR3 length: 13; CDR3 protein: CASSWGQIYGYTF; CDR3 DNA: TGTGCCAGCAGTTGGGGACAGATCTATGGCTACACCTTC
clone size: -; V gene: TRBV15; D gene: TRBD2; J gene: TRBJ2-7; CDR3 length: 16; CDR3 protein: CATSRDVLAGGHEQYF; CDR3 DNA: TGTGCCACCAGCAGAGATGTGCTAGCGGGGGGCCACGAGCAGTACTTC
clone size: -; V gene: TRBV19; D gene: TRBD1; J gene: TRBJ2-7; CDR3 length: 15; CDR3 protein: CASRSTGLGSYEQYF; CDR3 DNA: TGTGCCAGTAGGTCGACAGGGCTGGGCTCCTACGAGCAGTACTTC
clone size: once; V gene: TRBV6-5; D gene: TRBD2; J gene: TRBJ2-7; CDR3 length: 16; CDR3 protein: CASSYYGTSGSYEQYF; CDR3 DNA: TGTGCCAGCAGTTACTACGGGACTAGCGGTTCCTACGAGCAGTACTTC
clone size: -; V gene: TRBV28; D gene: -; J gene: TRBJ1-2; CDR3 length: 16; CDR3 protein: CASSLEAGLSNYGYTF; CDR3 DNA: TGTGCCAGCAGTTTGGAGGCGGGTCTTTCTAACTATGGCTACACCTTC
clone size: -; V gene: TRBV7-2; D gene: -; J gene: TRBJ2-7; CDR3 length: 17; CDR3 protein: CASSLAGFGSGSYEQYF; CDR3 DNA: TGTGCCAGCAGCTTAGCAGGGTTCGGTAGCGGTTCCTACGAGCAGTACTTC